The rows below give T cell receptor beta chains drawn from one sample of a study of blood T cell repertoires in COVID-19. The repertoire was sequenced with immunoSEQ multiplex PCR; TCRdb's copy has only in-frame clones and lacks some. The sample holds 60,000 or so clones, 84% seen once. Sequenced: peripheral blood. The source of these receptors is a woman of 80 years or more with acute or convalescent COVID-19. Each CDR3 is given with its conserved first and last residue. The D gene is left open where the match is weak.

V: TRBV2
D: NA
J: TRBJ2-7
CDR3: CASREGPTPEQYF

V: TRBV7-6
D: NA
J: TRBJ2-7
CDR3: CASSSREKDSYEQYF

V: TRBV11-2
D: NA
J: TRBJ1-2
CDR3: CASRPSPGPGDGYTF

V: TRBV5-8
D: NA
J: TRBJ1-3
CDR3: CASSFGGSGNTIYF

V: TRBV6-5
D: TRBD1
J: TRBJ1-4
CDR3: CASKGQLDEKLFF

V: TRBV29-1
D: TRBD1
J: TRBJ1-6
CDR3: CSARTGVYSPLHF

V: TRBV27
D: TRBD1
J: TRBJ2-7
CDR3: CASRVGQGASEQYF

V: TRBV7-2
D: NA
J: TRBJ2-3
CDR3: CASSAGPTDTQYF

V: TRBV2
D: NA
J: TRBJ1-5
CDR3: CASSEGGRTEHF

V: TRBV2
D: NA
J: TRBJ2-7
CDR3: CARADGSLLFTYEQYF

V: TRBV18
D: TRBD1
J: TRBJ1-2
CDR3: CASSPPTGAGGYTF

V: TRBV7-2
D: NA
J: TRBJ1-4
CDR3: CASSPAVTNEKLFF

V: TRBV7-2
D: TRBD1
J: TRBJ2-7
CDR3: CASSPKGGGYEQYF

V: TRBV3-1/TRBV3-2
D: TRBD2
J: TRBJ2-1
CDR3: CASSQSGGYNEQFF

V: TRBV6-5
D: NA
J: TRBJ1-6
CDR3: CASIGASRALHF

V: TRBV5-1
D: TRBD1
J: TRBJ1-1
CDR3: CASSLQGEGYTEAFF

V: TRBV2
D: NA
J: TRBJ2-1
CDR3: CASRDYSGNEQFF

V: TRBV6-5
D: TRBD1
J: TRBJ2-6
CDR3: CASSPQGIANVLTF

V: TRBV27
D: TRBD1
J: TRBJ1-6
CDR3: CASSLDRGWDSPLHF

V: TRBV11-2
D: NA
J: TRBJ2-2
CDR3: CASSPQGTGELFF

V: TRBV7-2
D: TRBD1
J: TRBJ1-6
CDR3: CASSIDRGKGAPLHF

V: TRBV7-8
D: NA
J: TRBJ2-3
CDR3: CASSRGTTDTQYF

V: TRBV5-1
D: TRBD1
J: TRBJ2-5
CDR3: CARRGGQGTGETQYF

V: TRBV6-5
D: NA
J: TRBJ1-1
CDR3: CASSYFRTRGLAFF

V: TRBV7-7
D: TRBD2
J: TRBJ2-5
CDR3: CASSLNSGTETQYF

V: TRBV5-1
D: TRBD1
J: TRBJ1-1
CDR3: CASSFSGQSNTEAFF

V: TRBV21-1
D: NA
J: TRBJ1-1
CDR3: CASSNNRGQEVTEAFF

V: TRBV27
D: NA
J: TRBJ1-5
CDR3: CASSARSNQPQHF